This T cell receptor (beta chain) comes out of a study of blood T cell repertoires in COVID-19. This CDR3 has 18 amino acids. Germline lookup yields CDR1 SGDLS and CDR2 YYNGEE. Deletions cut 3 bases from V and 6 bases from J, with 27 bases between. In the authors' workflow: Reference gene primers were amplified, and this amplification served to estimate nucleated cell counts. Measured with immunoSEQ multiplex PCR; TCRdb has only the in-frame clones, and not every one. V and J calls plus clone size are reproduced from that table; the DNA served to infer D and trimming. The sample has about 400,000 clones, 85% to 90% seen once; the top ten hold 4% to 5.5%.

The receptor's source is a woman in her twenties or thirties with acute or convalescent COVID-19. The sample consisted of peripheral blood. The genes are TRBV9 and TRBJ1-1, with D unresolved. The CDR3 loop is CASSGESPPDRRPPEAFF. CDR3 DNA sequence: TGTGCCAGCAGCGGGGAGAGCCCTCCCGACCGTCGTCCGCCTGAAGCTTTCTTT. The complete variable domain, with remaining parts taken from reference TRBV9 and TRBJ1-1, reads DSGVTQTPKHLITATGQRVTLRCSPRSGDLSVYWYQQSLDQGLQFLIQYYNGEERAKGNILERFSAQQFPDLHSELNLSSLELGDSALYFCASSGESPPDRRPPEAFFGQGTRLTVV.